The entry below gives a single T cell receptor (beta chain) sequence along with its context. Its antigen is still unknown. Germline V gene sequence: CDR1 ENHRY, CDR2 SYGVKD. V was clipped by 0 bases and J by 0 bases, with 11 bases between them. CDR3 length: 17 residues. From approximately 500 ng total RNA, TCR beta cDNA was generated with a primer in the constant region. What produced the TCR beta libraries was three nested multiplex PCR rounds using slightly modified ARM-PCR. Running around 9 cycles apiece, the first two PCR rounds relied on TRBV1-TRBV30 forward primers together with a C-beta reverse primer. A single record per CDR3 protein comes from TCRdb applying MiXCR to the multiplex PCR reads. The sample lists fewer than 75,000 distinct CDR3 sequences, about two thirds occurring once. DNA and RNA were both co-extracted from about 19-30 mg of bulk tissue that had not been sorted. The source of the sample is a study of tumor-infiltrating lymphocytes in primary liver carcinoma. Overall study context: Patients comprised men and women whose ages fell between 30 and 69 years. Findings of the study overall: Presence in all five tumor regions was observed for only about 7.5-24% of top clones. In tumor-adjacent and tumor-blood pairs, overlap was lower than in tumor region pairs.

This receptor was obtained from a man between 40 and 49 years old with primary liver carcinoma and hepatitis B virus infection. This sequence joins TRBV10-3 and TRBJ1-4; possibly TRBD1 for D (5 bases). The sequencing input was liver tumor tissue from sampling region 2. The sample's subset: tumor region T2, inferior pole. The CDR3 sequence: CAISESGRGTTNEKLFF. DNA of the CDR3: TGTGCCATCAGTGAGTCTGGACGGGGGACAACTAATGAAAAACTGTTTTTT.